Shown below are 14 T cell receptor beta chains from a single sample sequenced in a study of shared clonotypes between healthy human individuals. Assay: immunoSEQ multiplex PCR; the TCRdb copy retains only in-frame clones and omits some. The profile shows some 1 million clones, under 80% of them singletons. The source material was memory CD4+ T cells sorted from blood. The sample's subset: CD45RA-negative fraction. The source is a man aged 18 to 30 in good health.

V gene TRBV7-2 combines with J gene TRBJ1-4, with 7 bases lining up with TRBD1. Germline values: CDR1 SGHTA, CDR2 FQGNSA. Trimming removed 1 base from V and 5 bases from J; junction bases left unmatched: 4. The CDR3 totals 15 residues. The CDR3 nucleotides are TGTGCCAGCAGCTTAGATGGCAGGGGGAATGAAAAACTGTTTTTT. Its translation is CASSLDGRGNEKLFF.

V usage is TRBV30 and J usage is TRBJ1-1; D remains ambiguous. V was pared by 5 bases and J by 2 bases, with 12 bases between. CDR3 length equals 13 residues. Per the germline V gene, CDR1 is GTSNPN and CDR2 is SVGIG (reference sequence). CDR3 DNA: TGTGCCTGGCGAAAGGACGTTAACACTGAAGCTTTCTTT. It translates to CAWRKDVNTEAFF.

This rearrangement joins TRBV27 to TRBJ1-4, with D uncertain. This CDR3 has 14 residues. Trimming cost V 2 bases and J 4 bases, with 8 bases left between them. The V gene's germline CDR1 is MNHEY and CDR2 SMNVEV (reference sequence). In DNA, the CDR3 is TGTGCCAGCAGTTTAACCAGAAATAATGAAAAACTGTTTTTT. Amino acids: CASSLTRNNEKLFF.

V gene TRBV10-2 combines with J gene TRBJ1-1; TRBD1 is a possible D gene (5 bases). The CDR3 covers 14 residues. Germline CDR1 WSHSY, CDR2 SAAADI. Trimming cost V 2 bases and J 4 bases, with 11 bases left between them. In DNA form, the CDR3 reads TGCGCCAGCAGTGAGATGGGGGGGATCACTGAAGCTTTCTTT. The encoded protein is CASSEMGGITEAFF.

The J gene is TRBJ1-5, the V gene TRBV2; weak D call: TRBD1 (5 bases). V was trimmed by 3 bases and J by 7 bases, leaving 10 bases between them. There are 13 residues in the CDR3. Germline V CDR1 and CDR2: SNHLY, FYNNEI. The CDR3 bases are TGTGCCAGCAGTGAGGGTAGGGGCCAGCCCCAGCATTTT. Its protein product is CASSEGRGQPQHF.

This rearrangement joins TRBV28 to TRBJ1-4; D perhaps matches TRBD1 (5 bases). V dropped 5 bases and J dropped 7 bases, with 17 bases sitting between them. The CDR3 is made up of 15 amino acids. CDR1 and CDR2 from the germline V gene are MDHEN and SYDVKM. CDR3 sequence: CASSRPGGAGEKLFF. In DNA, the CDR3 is TGTGCCAGCAGTCGTCCAGGAGGGGCCGGTGAAAAACTGTTTTTT.

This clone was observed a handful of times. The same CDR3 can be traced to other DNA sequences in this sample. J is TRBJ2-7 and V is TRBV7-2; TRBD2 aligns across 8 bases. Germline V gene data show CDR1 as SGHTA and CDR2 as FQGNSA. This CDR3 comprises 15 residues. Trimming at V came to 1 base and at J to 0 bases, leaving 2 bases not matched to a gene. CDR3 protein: CASSLDGTSSYEQYF. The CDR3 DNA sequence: TGTGCCAGCAGCTTAGATGGGACTAGCTCCTACGAGCAGTACTTC.

The CDR3 reads CATLAPGQGINEQFF. As DNA, the CDR3 is TGTGCCACCTTGGCCCCGGGACAGGGCATTAATGAGCAGTTCTTC. This sequence joins TRBV5-5 and TRBJ2-1; 9 bases map to TRBD1. The trim removed 9 bases at V and 7 bases at J, leaving 14 bases unmatched. Germline CDR1 and CDR2: SGHKS and YYEKEE (reference sequence). CDR3 length: 15 amino acids.

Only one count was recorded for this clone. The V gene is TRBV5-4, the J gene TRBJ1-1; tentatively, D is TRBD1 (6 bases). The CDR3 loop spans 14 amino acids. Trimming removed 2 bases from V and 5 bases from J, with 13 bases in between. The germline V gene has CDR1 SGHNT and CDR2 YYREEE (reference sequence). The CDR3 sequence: CASSFSQGLTEAFF. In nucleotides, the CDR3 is TGTGCCAGCAGCTTTTCACAGGGTCTGACTGAAGCTTTCTTT.

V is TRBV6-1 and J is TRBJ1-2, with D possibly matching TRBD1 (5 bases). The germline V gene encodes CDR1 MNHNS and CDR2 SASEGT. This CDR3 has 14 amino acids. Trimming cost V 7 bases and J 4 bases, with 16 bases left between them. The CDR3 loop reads CASNRDRYFYGYTF. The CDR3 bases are TGTGCCAGCAACCGGGACCGTTACTTCTATGGCTACACCTTC.

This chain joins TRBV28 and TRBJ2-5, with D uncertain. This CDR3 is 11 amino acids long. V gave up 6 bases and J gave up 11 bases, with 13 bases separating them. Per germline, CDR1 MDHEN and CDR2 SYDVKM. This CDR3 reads CASRYSGRQYF. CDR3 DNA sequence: TGTGCCAGCAGATACAGTGGGCGGCAGTACTTC.

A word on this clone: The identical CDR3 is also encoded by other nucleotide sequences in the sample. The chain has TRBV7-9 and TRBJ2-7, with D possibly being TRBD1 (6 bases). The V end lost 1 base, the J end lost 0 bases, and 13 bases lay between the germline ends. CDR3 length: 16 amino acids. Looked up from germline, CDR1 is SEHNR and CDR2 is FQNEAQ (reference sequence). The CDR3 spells CASSLVLTGSSYEQYF. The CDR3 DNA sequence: TGTGCCAGCAGCTTAGTCCTCACAGGGAGCTCCTACGAGCAGTACTTC.

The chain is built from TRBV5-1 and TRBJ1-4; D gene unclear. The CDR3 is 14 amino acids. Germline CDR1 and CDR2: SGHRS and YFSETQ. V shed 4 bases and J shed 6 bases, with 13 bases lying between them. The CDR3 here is CASSLGNWDEKLFF. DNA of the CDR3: TGCGCCAGCAGCCTAGGGAACTGGGATGAAAAACTGTTTTTT.

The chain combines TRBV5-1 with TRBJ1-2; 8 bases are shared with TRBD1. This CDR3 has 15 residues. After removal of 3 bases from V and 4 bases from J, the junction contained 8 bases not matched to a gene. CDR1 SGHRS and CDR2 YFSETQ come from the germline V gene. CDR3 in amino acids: CASSSTGGASYGYTF. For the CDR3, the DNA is TGCGCCAGCAGCTCTACAGGGGGAGCGAGCTATGGCTACACCTTC. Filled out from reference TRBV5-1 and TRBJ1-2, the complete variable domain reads KAGVTQTPRYLIKTRGQQVTLSCSPISGHRSVSWYQQTPGQGLQFLFEYFSETQRNKGNFPGRFSGRQFSNSRSEMNVSTLELGDSALYLCASSSTGGASYGYTFGSGTRLTVV.